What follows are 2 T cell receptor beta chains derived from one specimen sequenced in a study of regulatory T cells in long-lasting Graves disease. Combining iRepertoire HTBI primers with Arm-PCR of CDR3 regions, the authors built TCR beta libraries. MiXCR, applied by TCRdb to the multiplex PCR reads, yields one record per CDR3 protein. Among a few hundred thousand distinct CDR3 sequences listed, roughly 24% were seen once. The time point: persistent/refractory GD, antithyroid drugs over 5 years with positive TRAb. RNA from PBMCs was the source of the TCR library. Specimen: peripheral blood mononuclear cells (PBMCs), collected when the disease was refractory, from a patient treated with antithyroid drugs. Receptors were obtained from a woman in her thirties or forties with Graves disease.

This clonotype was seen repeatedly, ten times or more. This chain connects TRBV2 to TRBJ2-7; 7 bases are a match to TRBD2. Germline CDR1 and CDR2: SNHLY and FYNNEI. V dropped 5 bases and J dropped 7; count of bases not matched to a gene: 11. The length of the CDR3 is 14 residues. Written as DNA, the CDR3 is TGTGCCAGCAGTCCCCGGGAGGACTCTTTGGAGCAGTACTTC. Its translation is CASSPREDSLEQYF.

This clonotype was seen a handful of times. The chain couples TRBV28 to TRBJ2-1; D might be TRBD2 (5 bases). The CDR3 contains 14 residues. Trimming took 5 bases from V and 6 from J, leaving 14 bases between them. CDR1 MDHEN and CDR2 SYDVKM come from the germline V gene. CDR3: CASSPGSACNEQFF. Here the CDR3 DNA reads TGTGCCAGCAGTCCGGGATCGGCCTGCAATGAGCAGTTCTTC.